The rows below give T cell receptor beta chains drawn from one sample of a study of blood T cell repertoires in COVID-19. Libraries were prepared by immunoSEQ multiplex PCR; TCRdb keeps only in-frame clonotypes and omits some of them. The table records under 450,000 clones, 86% of them present only once. The material sequenced was peripheral blood. Every receptor here comes from a woman in her fifties or sixties with COVID-19, enrolled during active disease. Each CDR3 is given without its conserved first and last residue. The size field is filled for only some rows; it gives once, few, many or a size class.

clone_size v_call cdr3_aa
. TRBV7-9 ASSLDRGDGGGEAF
few TRBV5-4 ASSLQGFVSYNSPLH
. TRBV3-1/TRBV3-2 ASSGGTSGGLSTDTQY
. TRBV6-4 ASSERVGGYGYT
. TRBV7-2 ASSQWTSGGPYEQY
. TRBV9 ASSSGTGLSPLH
. TRBV7-9 ASSSTGTENEKLF
few TRBV7-9 ASSREQGNYGYT
. TRBV7-2 ASSSKRDRLNTEAF
. TRBV11-2 ASSYRDNTEAF
few TRBV7-2 ASSLGGAGSNQPQH
. TRBV5-1 ASSSTSGRETQY
. TRBV2 ASSTDKNTEAF
. TRBV4-3 ASSQAISGQRFYGYT
. TRBV6-2/TRBV6-3 ASSHRDWDEQF
. TRBV7-9 ASSLAGLAREQF
. TRBV2 ASSDGGGDYSPLH
. TRBV7-3 ASSFGNQGETQY
few TRBV7-6 ASSSGQGLTDTQY
. TRBV6-5 ASSYGQGRYGYT
. TRBV4-1 ASTEVQTTNEKLF
. TRBV9 ASSVVAASYEQY
. TRBV7-9 ASSPRDSNYEQY
. TRBV6-5 ASSTTGEHGYT
. TRBV19 ASSSFVAGVVYEQF
once TRBV9 ASSDTGGEQY
. TRBV7-2 ASSLGVTGERGYT
. TRBV4-3 ASSQDRGSGYT
. TRBV6-5 ASSSTGTGRGYT
. TRBV2 ASSEGSRTNTEAF
. TRBV9 ASSARYSGEQY
. TRBV7-2 ASSLGRTGGQGELF
. TRBV7-3 ASSKRGPLMNEQF
. TRBV5-1 ASSLLAGVGSYEQY
. TRBV10-3 AISALALAGVPDTQY
. TRBV3-1/TRBV3-2 ASRWTQGYEQY
. TRBV7-2 ASSLGIDRSNQPQH
few TRBV6-5 ASSSGRGKSGNTIY
. TRBV5-1 ASSWGQGADTQY
. TRBV6-2/TRBV6-3 ASSYISGQETQY
. TRBV6-5 ASSSQRGGYNEQF
few TRBV7-2 ASSLAIRGVAGNTIY
. TRBV5-8 ASSLGPRETQY
. TRBV5-1 ASSSGLAGGNTGELF
. TRBV5-1 ASSLAQGAGANVLT
. TRBV5-1 ASRGRVGGTDTQY
. TRBV9 ASSVAQAGSGNTIY
. TRBV29-1 SVGTGTYGYT
. TRBV5-1 ASSLLTSAPETQY
. TRBV7-9 ASSLEPGTEAF
once TRBV6-5 ASSRGQHTEAF
. TRBV7-2 ASRGGGDYYEQY
. TRBV9 ASSVGGQGASTGELF
once TRBV30 AWRRTGGLTGGYT
. TRBV7-9 ASSSREGRGYEQY
. TRBV20-1 SAVLYEQY
. TRBV5-4 ASSQIQGAGETQY
. TRBV7-3 ASSLDRPTTEAF
once TRBV5-1 ATGTGNSYEQY